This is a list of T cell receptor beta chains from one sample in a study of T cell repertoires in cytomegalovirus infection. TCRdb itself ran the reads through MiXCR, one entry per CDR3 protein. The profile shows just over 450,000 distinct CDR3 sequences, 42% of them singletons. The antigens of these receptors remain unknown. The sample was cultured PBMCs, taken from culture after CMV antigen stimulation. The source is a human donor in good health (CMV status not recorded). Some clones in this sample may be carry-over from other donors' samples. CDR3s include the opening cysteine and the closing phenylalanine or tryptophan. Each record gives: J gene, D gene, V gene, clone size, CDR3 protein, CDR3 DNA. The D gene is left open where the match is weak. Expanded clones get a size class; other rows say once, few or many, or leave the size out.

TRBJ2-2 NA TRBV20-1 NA CSAPEGGAGELFF TGCAGTGCCCCCGAAGGGGGAGCCGGGGAGCTGTTTTTT
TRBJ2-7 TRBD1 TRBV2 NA CASSLTGTRTYEQYF TGTGCCAGCAGTTTGACAGGGACGAGAACCTACGAGCAGTACTTC
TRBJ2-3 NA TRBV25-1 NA CASSDYLRKGTDTQYF TGTGCCAGCAGTGATTATTTGAGGAAGGGCACAGATACGCAGTATTTT
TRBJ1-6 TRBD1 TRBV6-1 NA CASREVDRGRNNSPLHF TGTGCCAGCAGGGAAGTCGACAGGGGGCGGAATAATTCACCCCTCCACTTT
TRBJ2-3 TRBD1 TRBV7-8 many CASSWGQPSTDTQYF TGTGCCAGCAGCTGGGGACAGCCTAGCACAGATACGCAGTATTTT
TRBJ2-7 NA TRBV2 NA CASSELAPGEQYF TGTGCCAGCAGTGAACTAGCCCCCGGGGAGCAGTACTTC
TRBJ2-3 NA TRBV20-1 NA CSARHSSHTDTQYF TGCAGTGCTCGTCATTCCTCACACACAGATACGCAGTATTTT
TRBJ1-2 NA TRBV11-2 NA CASSSQGNSGYTF TGTGCCAGCAGCTCTCAGGGGAATAGTGGCTACACCTTC
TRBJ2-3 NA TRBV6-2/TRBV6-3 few CASSPRRDRTDTQYF TGTGCCAGCAGCCCCAGGCGGGACAGAACAGATACGCAGTATTTT
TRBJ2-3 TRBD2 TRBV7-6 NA CASSLVGGNTDTQYF TGTGCCAGCAGCTTAGTCGGGGGGAACACAGATACGCAGTATTTT
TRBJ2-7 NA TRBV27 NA CASRRGSTYEQYF TGTGCCAGCCGCCGGGGCTCGACCTACGAGCAGTACTTC
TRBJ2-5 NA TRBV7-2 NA CASSLVWGFIQETQYF TGTGCCAGCAGCTTAGTTTGGGGGTTCATACAAGAGACCCAGTACTTC
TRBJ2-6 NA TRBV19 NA CASSTQGKANVLTF TGTGCCAGTAGTACCCAGGGGAAGGCCAACGTCCTGACTTTC
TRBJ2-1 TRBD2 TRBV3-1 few CASRPGTSGYNEQFF TGTGCCAGCAGACCCGGGACTAGCGGTTACAATGAGCAGTTCTTC
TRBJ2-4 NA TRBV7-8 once CASSVQGGTQNIQYF TGTGCCAGCAGCGTCCAGGGGGGTACTCAAAACATTCAGTACTTC
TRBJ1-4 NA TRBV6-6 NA CASSGTGQSEKLFF TGTGCCAGCAGTGGAACAGGCCAGAGTGAAAAACTGTTTTTT
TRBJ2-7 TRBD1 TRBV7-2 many CASSSDRGSSYEQYF TGTGCCAGCAGTTCCGACAGGGGGAGCTCCTACGAGCAGTACTTC
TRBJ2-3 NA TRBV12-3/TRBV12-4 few CASSSSAAPTDTQYF TGTGCCAGCAGTTCTAGCGCCGCCCCCACAGATACGCAGTATTTT
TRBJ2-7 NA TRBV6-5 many CASSSRSYEQYF TGTGCCAGCAGTTCCCGCTCCTACGAGCAGTACTTC
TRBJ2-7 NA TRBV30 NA CAWSVRDEQYF TGTGCCTGGAGTGTACGGGACGAGCAGTACTTC
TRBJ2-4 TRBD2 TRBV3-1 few CASSQVTSGKNIQYF TGTGCCAGCAGCCAAGTGACTAGCGGCAAAAACATTCAGTACTTC
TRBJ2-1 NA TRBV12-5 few CASGRPRLGGHNEQFF TGTGCTAGTGGTCGTCCACGGCTAGGTGGGCACAATGAGCAGTTCTTC
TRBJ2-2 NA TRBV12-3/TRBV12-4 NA CASSFPEKNTGELFF TGTGCCAGCAGTTTTCCTGAAAAGAACACCGGGGAGCTGTTTTTT
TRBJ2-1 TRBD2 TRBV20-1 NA CSARSGREGREFF TGCAGTGCTAGATCGGGGCGGGAGGGCCGTGAGTTCTTC
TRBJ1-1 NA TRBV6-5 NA CATAGGSTEAFF TGTGCCACTGCGGGGGGTTCCACTGAAGCTTTCTTT
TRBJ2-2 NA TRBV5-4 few CASGGPANTGELFF TGTGCCTCTGGGGGGCCTGCGAACACCGGGGAGCTGTTTTTT
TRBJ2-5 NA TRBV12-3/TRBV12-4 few CASTQEETAQETQYF TGTGCCAGCACTCAGGAAGAGACAGCACAAGAGACCCAGTACTTC
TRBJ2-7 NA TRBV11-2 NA CASRGIVYEQYF TGTGCCAGCAGGGGTATTGTCTACGAGCAGTACTTC
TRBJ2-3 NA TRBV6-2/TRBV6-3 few CASTYEGGRSDTQYF TGTGCCAGCACCTACGAGGGGGGCAGGTCAGATACGCAGTATTTT
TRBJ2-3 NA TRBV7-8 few CASSSTHLEGDTQYF TGTGCCAGCAGCTCGACCCATTTGGAGGGGGATACGCAGTATTTT
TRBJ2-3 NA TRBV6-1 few CASSERHPGTDTQYF TGTGCCAGCAGTGAAAGGCACCCCGGCACAGATACGCAGTATTTT
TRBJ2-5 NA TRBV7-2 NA CASSSLKGAETQYF TGTGCCAGCAGCTCACTGAAAGGGGCAGAGACCCAGTACTTC
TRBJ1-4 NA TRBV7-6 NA CASSLGDTYNEKLFF TGTGCCAGCAGCTTAGGGGACACCTATAATGAAAAACTGTTTTTT
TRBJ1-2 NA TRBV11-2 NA CASSPVEDESYTF TGTGCCAGCAGCCCCGTAGAGGACGAGAGCTACACCTTC